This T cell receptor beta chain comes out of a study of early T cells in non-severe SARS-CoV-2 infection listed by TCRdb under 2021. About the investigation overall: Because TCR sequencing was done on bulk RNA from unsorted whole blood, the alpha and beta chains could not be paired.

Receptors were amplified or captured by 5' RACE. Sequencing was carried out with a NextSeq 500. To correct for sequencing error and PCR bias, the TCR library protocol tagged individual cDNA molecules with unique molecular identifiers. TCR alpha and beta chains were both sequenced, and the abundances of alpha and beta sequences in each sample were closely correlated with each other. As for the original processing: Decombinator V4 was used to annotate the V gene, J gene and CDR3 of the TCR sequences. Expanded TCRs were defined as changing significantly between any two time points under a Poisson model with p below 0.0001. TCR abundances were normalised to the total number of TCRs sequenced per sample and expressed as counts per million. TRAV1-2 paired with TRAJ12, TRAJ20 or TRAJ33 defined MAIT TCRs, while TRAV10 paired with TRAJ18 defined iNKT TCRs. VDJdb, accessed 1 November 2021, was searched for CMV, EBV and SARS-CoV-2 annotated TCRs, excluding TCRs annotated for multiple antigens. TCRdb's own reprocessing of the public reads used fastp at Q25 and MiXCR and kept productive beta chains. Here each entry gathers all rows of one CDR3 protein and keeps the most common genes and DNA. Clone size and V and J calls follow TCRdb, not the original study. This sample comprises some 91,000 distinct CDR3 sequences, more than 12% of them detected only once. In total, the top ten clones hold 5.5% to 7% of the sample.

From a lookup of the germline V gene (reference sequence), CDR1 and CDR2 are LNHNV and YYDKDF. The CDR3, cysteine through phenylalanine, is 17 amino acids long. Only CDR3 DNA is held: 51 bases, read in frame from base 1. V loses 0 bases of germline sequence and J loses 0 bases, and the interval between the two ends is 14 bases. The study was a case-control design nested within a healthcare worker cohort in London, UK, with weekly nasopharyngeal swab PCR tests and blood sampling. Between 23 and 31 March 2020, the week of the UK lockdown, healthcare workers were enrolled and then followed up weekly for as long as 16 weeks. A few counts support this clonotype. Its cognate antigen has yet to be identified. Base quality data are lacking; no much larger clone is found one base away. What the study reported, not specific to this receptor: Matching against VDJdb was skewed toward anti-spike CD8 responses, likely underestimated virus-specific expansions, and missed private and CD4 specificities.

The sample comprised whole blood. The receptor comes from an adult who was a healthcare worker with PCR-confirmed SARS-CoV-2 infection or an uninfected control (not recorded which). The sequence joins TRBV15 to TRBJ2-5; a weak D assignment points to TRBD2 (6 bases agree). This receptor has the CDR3 CATSRDPPGGYQETQYF. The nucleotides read TGTGCCACCAGCAGAGATCCGCCCGGAGGGTACCAAGAGACCCAGTACTTC.